Below, 26 T cell receptor beta chains from the same sample are listed, as sequenced in a study of T cell responses to AZD1222 COVID-19 vaccine. Generated by immunoSEQ multiplex PCR, the TCRdb table keeps only in-frame clones and is missing some. The sample records 150,000 to 200,000 clones, around 90% being singletons. Material: peripheral blood, obtained 28 days after the second dose of the MenACWY control vaccine. The receptor source for this set is an adult who received the MenACWY meningococcal vaccine as a control.

This clone was found a few times. The V call is TRBV6-2 or TRBV6-3, the J call TRBJ2-5; possibly TRBD2 for D (6 bases). V was trimmed by 4 bases and J by 1 base, leaving 16 bases between them. The CDR3 runs 16 residues. Germline V lookup: CDR1 MNHEY, CDR2 SVGEGT. CDR3: CASSSLGAGLQETQYF. Written as DNA, the CDR3 is TGTGCCAGCAGTTCCTTAGGGGCGGGACTCCAAGAGACCCAGTACTTC.

The rearrangement joins TRBV7-7 to TRBJ2-2; D gene uncertain. Germline V gives CDR1 SSHAT, CDR2 FNYEAQ (reference sequence). The V gene lost 0 bases and the J gene lost 5 bases, with 7 bases spanning the gap. This CDR3 is built from 14 residues. CDR3: CASSLAAMTGELFF. The CDR3 nucleotides read TGTGCCAGCAGCTTAGCTGCCATGACCGGGGAGCTGTTTTTT.

The chain uses TRBV4-3 and TRBJ1-4, with TRBD1 identical over 7 bases. CDR3 size: 16 residues. Germline CDR1 reads LGHNA; CDR2 reads YSLEER. The junction had 9 bases not matched to a gene; V was cut back by 4 bases and J by 4 bases. Here the CDR3 reads CASSPGTTGVNEKLFF. The CDR3 DNA reads as TGCGCCAGCAGCCCCGGAACCACAGGGGTTAATGAAAAACTGTTTTTT.

V gene TRBV24-1 combines with J gene TRBJ1-2; possible D gene TRBD1, 5 bases. Germline V gives CDR1 KGHDR, CDR2 SFDVKD. The length of the CDR3 is 13 residues. With 3 bases removed from V and 5 bases from J, the gap between germline ends came to 9 bases. CDR3 protein: CATSDRRGYGYTF. The CDR3 region has the DNA TGTGCCACCAGTGATCGGAGGGGTTATGGCTACACCTTC.

The rearrangement uses TRBV11-1 and TRBJ1-4; D unresolved. V was pared by 3 bases and J by 5 bases, with 13 bases between. CDR3 length: 15 residues. CDR1 is SGHAT and CDR2 is FQDESV in the germline V gene (reference sequence). CDR3 nucleotide sequence: TGTGCCAGCAGCTTCAGTAGGTCGGGGAATGAAAAACTGTTTTTT. Residues: CASSFSRSGNEKLFF. Drawing the rest from reference TRBV11-1 and TRBJ1-4, the complete variable domain is EAEVAQSPRYKITEKSQAVAFWCDPISGHATLYWYRQILGQGPELLVQFQDESVVDDSQLPKDRFSAERLKGVDSTLKIQPAELGDSAMYLCASSFSRSGNEKLFFGSGTQLSVL.

The chain carries TRBV30 and TRBJ1-2; D is unresolved. The CDR3 loop spans 13 amino acids. The ends were cut back, 0 bases at V and 4 bases at J, with 9 bases in the middle. Germline-derived CDR1 and CDR2 are GTSNPN and SVGIG (reference sequence). Written as DNA, the CDR3 is TGTGCCTGGAGTGTAGGGCGTAGCTATGGCTACACCTTC. This sequence encodes CAWSVGRSYGYTF.

The chain links TRBV19 to TRBJ1-1; D gene ambiguous. This CDR3 is 15 amino acids long. V lost 2 bases to trimming and J lost 0 bases, with 10 bases between them. Germline V gives CDR1 LNHDA, CDR2 SQIVND (reference sequence). The CDR3 loop reads CASSISSDMNTEAFF. The DNA of the CDR3 is TGTGCCAGTAGTATATCCTCTGACATGAACACTGAAGCTTTCTTT.

The J gene is TRBJ2-7, the V gene TRBV5-1, with 9 bases aligning to TRBD1. With V trimmed by 0 bases and J by 5 bases, 12 bases remained unmatched. The CDR3 consists of 17 residues. Germline CDR1 and CDR2: SGHRS and YFSETQ. CDR3 loop: CASSLVRTQGAGDEQYF. The CDR3 DNA follows: TGCGCCAGCAGCTTGGTCCGCACACAGGGGGCTGGCGACGAGCAGTACTTC.

V is TRBV6-5 and J is TRBJ2-1, with D uncertain. V was trimmed by 2 bases and J by 9 bases, leaving 5 bases between them. The V gene's germline CDR1 is MNHEY and CDR2 SVGAGI. This CDR3 has 11 residues. The CDR3 sequence is CASSYRGEQFF. The DNA of the CDR3 is TGTGCCAGCAGTTACCGTGGTGAGCAGTTCTTC.

The CDR3 DNA sequence: TGTGCCAGCAGTTTAGGTGGACTGGAGTCACCCCTCCACTTT. It translates to CASSLGGLESPLHF. The chain links TRBV28 to TRBJ1-6; D gene unclear. With 2 bases removed from V and 10 bases from J, the gap between germline ends came to 12 bases. Germline V CDR1 and CDR2: MDHEN, SYDVKM. The CDR3 extends over 14 amino acids.

This chain connects TRBV5-1 to TRBJ2-5; the D is unclear. Trimming removed 0 bases at V and 1 base at J, with 10 bases between. This CDR3 comprises 15 residues. Germline CDR1 reads SGHRS; CDR2 reads YFSETQ. The CDR3 protein is CASSLEGGPQETQYF. CDR3 DNA: TGCGCCAGCAGCTTGGAGGGTGGGCCCCAAGAGACCCAGTACTTC.

A single count supports this clone. The rearrangement links TRBV10-3 to TRBJ2-7; possible D gene TRBD1, 6 bases. CDR3 length equals 12 residues. Trimming left V 8 bases short and J 5 bases short, with 13 bases between. CDR1 and CDR2 from the germline V gene are ENHRY and SYGVKD. Written as DNA, the CDR3 is TGTGCCATCGCGAAGGGGGACAACGAGCAGTACTTC. It specifies CAIAKGDNEQYF.

V gene TRBV25-1 combines with J gene TRBJ2-3; 8 bases match TRBD1. The CDR3 is 14 amino acids. Germline loops: CDR1 MGHDK, CDR2 SYGVNS. V shed 6 bases and J 7 bases; nucleotides not matched to a gene: 9. The CDR3 here is CASRGGQVLNTQYF. The CDR3 bases are TGTGCCAGCAGGGGGGGACAGGTTTTGAATACGCAGTATTTT.

There are a few counts of this clone. The genes are TRBV5-1 and TRBJ2-7; D is possibly TRBD1 (6 bases). This CDR3 is built from 14 residues. CDR1 and CDR2 from the germline V gene are SGHRS and YFSETQ. Trimming removed 6 bases at V and 3 bases at J, with 16 bases between. CDR3 in DNA: TGCGCCAGCACCGGACAAGGGGGAAACTACGAGCAGTACTTC. Protein sequence: CASTGQGGNYEQYF.

J is TRBJ1-4 and V is TRBV7-2, with TRBD1 identical over 7 bases. The V segment lost 0 bases and the J segment 4 bases; nucleotides outside the gene matches: 2. Germline CDR1 and CDR2: SGHTA and FQGNSA. The CDR3 is 15 residues long. CDR3 nucleotide sequence: TGTGCCAGCAGCTTAGCCAGGGGGGGTAATGAAAAACTGTTTTTT. Its protein is CASSLARGGNEKLFF.

In this sample, this clone turned up a few times. The CDR3 DNA follows: TGTGCCAGCAGTCTCATATCTGGGGGCCAGCCCCAGCATTTT. It yields the protein CASSLISGGQPQHF. The J gene is TRBJ1-5, the V gene TRBV28, with D perhaps TRBD1 (6 bases). The CDR3 sequence is 14 residues long. CDR1 and CDR2 from the germline V gene are MDHEN and SYDVKM. Trimming took off 5 bases at V and 7 bases at J, with 15 bases between the two ends.

V usage is TRBV28 and J usage is TRBJ1-1; D remains ambiguous. The length of the CDR3 is 13 residues. Trimming removed 3 bases from V and 2 bases from J, with 7 bases in between. The germline V gene has CDR1 MDHEN and CDR2 SYDVKM. Here the CDR3 reads CASSLVANTEAFF. CDR3 DNA: TGTGCCAGCAGTTTGGTGGCTAACACTGAAGCTTTCTTT.

The chain employs TRBV28 and TRBJ1-5, with D perhaps matching TRBD1 (5 bases). Per the germline V gene, CDR1 is MDHEN and CDR2 is SYDVKM. The CDR3 totals 13 residues. V was trimmed by 5 bases and J by 7 bases, leaving 12 bases between them. The CDR3 loop reads CASSELGRQPQHF. For the CDR3, the DNA is TGTGCCAGCAGTGAATTGGGGCGACAGCCCCAGCATTTT.

CDR3 DNA: TGTGCCAGCAGGACCGGGGAGGCTGGAAACACCATATATTTT. It translates to CASRTGEAGNTIYF. The V call is TRBV7-9, the J call TRBJ1-3; D remains ambiguous. This CDR3 contains 14 residues. Germline loops: CDR1 SEHNR, CDR2 FQNEAQ (reference sequence). Trimming removed 6 bases at V and 2 bases at J, with 11 bases between.

The chain links TRBV5-4 to TRBJ1-6, with 10 positions matching TRBD1. V lost 0 bases to trimming and J lost 13 bases; unmatched junction nucleotides: 10. Per the germline V gene, CDR1 is SGHNT and CDR2 is YYREEE (reference sequence). The CDR3 runs to 16 residues. CDR3 protein: CASSLAFGQGVFPLHF. The CDR3 DNA reads as TGTGCCAGCAGCTTGGCATTCGGACAGGGGGTGTTTCCCCTCCACTTT.

The gene calls are TRBV20-1 and TRBJ1-3, with D unclear. Looked up from germline, CDR1 is DFQATT and CDR2 is SNEGSKA (reference sequence). The CDR3 sequence is 11 residues long. V was pared by 6 bases and J by 4 bases, with 7 bases between. CDR3 in amino acids: CSAPWGNTIYF. CDR3 nucleotides: TGCAGTGCGCCATGGGGAAACACCATATATTTT.

The chain has TRBV24-1 and TRBJ2-1; D is perhaps TRBD1 (6 bases). Per the germline V gene, CDR1 is KGHDR and CDR2 is SFDVKD. Trimming stripped 4 bases from V and 2 bases from J, with 11 bases between. The CDR3 sequence is 15 residues long. CDR3 sequence reads: CATSEVGTPYNEQFF. The CDR3 DNA reads TGTGCCACCAGTGAGGTAGGGACACCCTACAATGAGCAGTTCTTC.

The chain recombines TRBV10-3 with TRBJ2-2; D gene unclear. This CDR3 contains 13 residues. The V end lost 7 bases, the J end lost 1 base, and 7 bases lay between the germline ends. The germline gives CDR1 ENHRY, CDR2 SYGVKD. DNA for the CDR3: TGTGCCATCACCGGCCAGAACACCGGGGAGCTGTTTTTT. Translated: CAITGQNTGELFF.

This clone was seen just once. This rearrangement joins TRBV24-1 to TRBJ2-7; 7 bases are shared with TRBD2. Germline CDR1 and CDR2: KGHDR and SFDVKD. CDR3 length: 17 amino acids. The ends lost 5 bases at V and 0 bases at J; junction bases unmatched: 12. Written as DNA, the CDR3 is TGTGCCACCAGTGTAAGACCGGTCGCGGGAGCCTCCTACGAGCAGTACTTC. Residues: CATSVRPVAGASYEQYF.

The chain is built from TRBV5-5 and TRBJ2-3; D is possibly TRBD2 (5 bases). Germline V gene lookup returns CDR1 SGHKS and CDR2 YYEKEE (reference sequence). The CDR3 runs 14 residues. V shed 0 bases and J shed 4 bases, with 9 bases lying between them. CDR3 amino acids: CASSLGQRADTQYF. CDR3 bases: TGTGCCAGCAGCTTGGGGCAGAGGGCAGATACGCAGTATTTT.

V and J are TRBV30 and TRBJ2-7; 9 bases fit TRBD1. CDR3 length: 12 amino acids. Germline lookup yields CDR1 GTSNPN and CDR2 SVGIG (reference sequence). V was pared by 8 bases and J by 4 bases, with 6 bases of the junction left unmatched. CDR3 residues: CAGDRGAYEQYF. The DNA of the CDR3 is TGTGCCGGAGACAGGGGGGCATACGAGCAGTACTTC.